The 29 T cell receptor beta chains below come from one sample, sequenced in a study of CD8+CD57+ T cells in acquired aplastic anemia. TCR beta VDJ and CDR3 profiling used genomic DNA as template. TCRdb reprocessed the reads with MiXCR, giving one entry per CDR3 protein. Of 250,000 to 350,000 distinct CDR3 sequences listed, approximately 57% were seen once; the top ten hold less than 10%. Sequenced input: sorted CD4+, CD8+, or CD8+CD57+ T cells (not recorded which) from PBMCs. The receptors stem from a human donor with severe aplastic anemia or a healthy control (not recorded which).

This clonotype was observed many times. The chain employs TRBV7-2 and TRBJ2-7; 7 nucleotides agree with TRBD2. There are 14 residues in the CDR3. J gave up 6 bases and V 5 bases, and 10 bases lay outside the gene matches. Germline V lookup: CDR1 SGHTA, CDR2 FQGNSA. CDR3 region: CASSPSWTRGEQYF. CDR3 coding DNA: TGTGCCAGCAGCCCGAGTTGGACTAGAGGCGAGCAGTACTTC.

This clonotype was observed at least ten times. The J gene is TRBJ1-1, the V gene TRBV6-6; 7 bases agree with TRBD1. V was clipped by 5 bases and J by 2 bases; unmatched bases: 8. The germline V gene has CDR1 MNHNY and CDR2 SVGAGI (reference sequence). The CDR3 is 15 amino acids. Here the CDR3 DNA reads TGTGCCAGCAGTAGCTGGGACAGCCTAAACACTGAAGCTTTCTTT. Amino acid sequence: CASSSWDSLNTEAFF.

CDR3 amino acids: CASSPSPALAGGYTF. CDR3 DNA: TGTGCCAGCAGTCCCTCCCCGGCCCTCGCAGGTGGCTACACCTTC. The chain employs TRBV2 and TRBJ1-2; unclear D gene. The length of the CDR3 is 15 residues. With 5 bases removed from V and 7 bases from J, the gap between germline ends came to 20 bases. Germline V lookup: CDR1 SNHLY, CDR2 FYNNEI.

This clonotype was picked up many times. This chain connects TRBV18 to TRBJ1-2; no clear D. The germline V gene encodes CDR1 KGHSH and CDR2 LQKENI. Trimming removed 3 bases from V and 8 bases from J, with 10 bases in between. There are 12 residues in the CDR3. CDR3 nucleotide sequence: TGTGCCAGCTCACCCACGTCCAGCGGCTACACCTTC. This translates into CASSPTSSGYTF.

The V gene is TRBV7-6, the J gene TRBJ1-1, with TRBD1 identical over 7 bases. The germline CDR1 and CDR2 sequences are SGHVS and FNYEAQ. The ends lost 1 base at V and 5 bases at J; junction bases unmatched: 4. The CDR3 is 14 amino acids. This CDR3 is CASSLGQGDTEAFF. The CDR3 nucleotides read TGTGCCAGCAGCTTAGGCCAGGGGGATACTGAAGCTTTCTTT.

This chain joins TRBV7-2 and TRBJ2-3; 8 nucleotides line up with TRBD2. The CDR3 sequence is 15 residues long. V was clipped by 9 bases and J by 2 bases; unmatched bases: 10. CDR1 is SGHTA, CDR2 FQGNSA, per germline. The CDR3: CARSGLAGYTDTQYF. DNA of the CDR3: TGTGCCAGAAGCGGGCTAGCGGGTTACACAGATACGCAGTATTTT.

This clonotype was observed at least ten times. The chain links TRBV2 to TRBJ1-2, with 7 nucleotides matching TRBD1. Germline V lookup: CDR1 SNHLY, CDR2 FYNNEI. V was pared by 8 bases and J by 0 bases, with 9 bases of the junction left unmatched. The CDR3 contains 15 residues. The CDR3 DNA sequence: TGTGCCAGCTCCGGGACAGAAACAGCTAACTATGGCTACACCTTC. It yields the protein CASSGTETANYGYTF.

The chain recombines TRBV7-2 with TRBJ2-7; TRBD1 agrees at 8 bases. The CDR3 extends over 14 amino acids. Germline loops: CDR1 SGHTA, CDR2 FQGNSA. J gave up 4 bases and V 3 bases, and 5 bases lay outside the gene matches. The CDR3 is CASSFTGQVYEQYF. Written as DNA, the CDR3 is TGTGCCAGCAGCTTTACGGGACAGGTATACGAGCAGTACTTC.

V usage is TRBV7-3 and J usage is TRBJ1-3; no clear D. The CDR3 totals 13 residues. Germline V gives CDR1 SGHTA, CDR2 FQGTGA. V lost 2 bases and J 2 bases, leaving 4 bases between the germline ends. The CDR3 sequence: CASSLVAGNTIYF. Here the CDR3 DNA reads TGTGCCAGCAGCTTAGTCGCTGGAAACACCATATATTTT. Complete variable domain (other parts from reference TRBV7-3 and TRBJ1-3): GAGVSQTPSNKVTEKGKYVELRCDPISGHTALYWYRQSLGQGPEFLIYFQGTGAADDSGLPNDRFFAVRPEGSVSTLKIQRTERGDSAVYLCASSLVAGNTIYFGEGSWLTVV.

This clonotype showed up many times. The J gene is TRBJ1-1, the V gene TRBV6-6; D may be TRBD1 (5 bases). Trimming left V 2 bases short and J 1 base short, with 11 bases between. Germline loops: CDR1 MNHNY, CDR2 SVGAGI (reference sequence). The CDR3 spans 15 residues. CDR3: CASSYAGGWNTEAFF. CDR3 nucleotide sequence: TGTGCCAGCAGTTACGCGGGGGGATGGAACACTGAAGCTTTCTTT.

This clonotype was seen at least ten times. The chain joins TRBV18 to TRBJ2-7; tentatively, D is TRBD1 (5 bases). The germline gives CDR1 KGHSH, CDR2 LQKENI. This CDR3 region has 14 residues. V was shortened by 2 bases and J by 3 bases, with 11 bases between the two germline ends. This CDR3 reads CASSPRQPIYEQYF. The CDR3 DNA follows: TGTGCCAGCTCACCAAGACAGCCTATCTACGAGCAGTACTTC.

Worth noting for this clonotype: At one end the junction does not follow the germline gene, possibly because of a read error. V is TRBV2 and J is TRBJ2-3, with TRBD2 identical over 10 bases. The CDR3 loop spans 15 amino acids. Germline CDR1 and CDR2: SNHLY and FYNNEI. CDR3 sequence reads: CASSASGGSTDTQCF. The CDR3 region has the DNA TGTGCCAGCAGTGCTAGCGGGGGTAGCACAGATACGCAGTGTTTT.

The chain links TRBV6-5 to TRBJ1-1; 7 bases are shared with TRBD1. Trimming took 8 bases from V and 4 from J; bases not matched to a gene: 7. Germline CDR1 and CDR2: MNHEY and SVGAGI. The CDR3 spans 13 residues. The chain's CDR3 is CASQTGVGTEAFF. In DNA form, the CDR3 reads TGTGCCAGCCAAACAGGGGTAGGCACTGAAGCTTTCTTT.

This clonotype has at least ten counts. CDR3 amino acids: CASRARVGFTYGYTF. DNA of the CDR3: TGTGCCAGCAGAGCACGGGTTGGGTTTACCTATGGCTACACCTTC. The rearrangement uses TRBV12-3 or TRBV12-4 and TRBJ1-2; unclear D gene. This CDR3 region has 15 residues. Trimming left V 6 bases short and J 4 bases short, with 18 bases between.

The CDR3 reads CATSRETGVAYEQYF. The CDR3 DNA sequence: TGTGCCACCAGCAGAGAGACAGGCGTCGCCTACGAGCAGTACTTC. This chain connects TRBV15 to TRBJ2-7; tentative D call: TRBD1 (6 bases). Germline V lookup: CDR1 LNHNV, CDR2 YYDKDF (reference sequence). The CDR3 sequence is 15 residues long. V was pared by 0 bases and J by 2 bases, with 11 bases between.

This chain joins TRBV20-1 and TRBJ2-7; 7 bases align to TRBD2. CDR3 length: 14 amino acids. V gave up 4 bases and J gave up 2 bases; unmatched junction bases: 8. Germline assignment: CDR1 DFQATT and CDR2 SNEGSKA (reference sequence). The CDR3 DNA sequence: TGCAGTGCTATTGCGGGAGACGGGACCTACGAGCAGTACTTC. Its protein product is CSAIAGDGTYEQYF.

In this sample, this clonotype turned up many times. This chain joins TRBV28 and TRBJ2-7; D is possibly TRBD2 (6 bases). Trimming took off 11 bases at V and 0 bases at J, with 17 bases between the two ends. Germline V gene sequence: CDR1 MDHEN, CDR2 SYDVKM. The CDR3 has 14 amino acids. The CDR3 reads CAAGGGSTSYEQYF. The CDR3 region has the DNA TGTGCCGCAGGTGGGGGGTCCACCTCCTACGAGCAGTACTTC.

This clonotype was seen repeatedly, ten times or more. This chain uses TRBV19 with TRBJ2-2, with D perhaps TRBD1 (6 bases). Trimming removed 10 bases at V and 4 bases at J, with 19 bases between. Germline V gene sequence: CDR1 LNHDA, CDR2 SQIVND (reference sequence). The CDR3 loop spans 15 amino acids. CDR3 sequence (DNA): TGTGCCACCTTAAGGCAGGGGCCGAGCACCGGGGAGCTGTTTTTT. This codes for CATLRQGPSTGELFF.

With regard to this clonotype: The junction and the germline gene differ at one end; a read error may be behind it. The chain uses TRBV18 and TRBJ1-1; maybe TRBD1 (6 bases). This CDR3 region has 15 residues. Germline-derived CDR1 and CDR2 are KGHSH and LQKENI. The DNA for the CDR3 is TGTGCCAGCTCCTCCCTGGGACACGGTAACACTGAAGCTCTCTTT. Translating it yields CASSSLGHGNTEALF.

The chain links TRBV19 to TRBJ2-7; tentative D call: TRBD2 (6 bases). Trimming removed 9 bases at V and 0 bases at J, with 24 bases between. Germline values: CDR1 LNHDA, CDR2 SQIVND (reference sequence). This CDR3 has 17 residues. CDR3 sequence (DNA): TGTGCCAGCAGCCGGGACTCCGCAACCCTCTACTCCTACGAGCAGTACTTC. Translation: CASSRDSATLYSYEQYF.

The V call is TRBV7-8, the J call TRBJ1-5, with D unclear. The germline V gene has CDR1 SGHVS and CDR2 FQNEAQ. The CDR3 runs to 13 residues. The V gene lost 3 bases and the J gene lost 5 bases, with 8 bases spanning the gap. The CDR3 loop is CASSFHGDQPQHF. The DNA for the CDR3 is TGTGCCAGCAGCTTCCACGGGGATCAGCCCCAGCATTTT.

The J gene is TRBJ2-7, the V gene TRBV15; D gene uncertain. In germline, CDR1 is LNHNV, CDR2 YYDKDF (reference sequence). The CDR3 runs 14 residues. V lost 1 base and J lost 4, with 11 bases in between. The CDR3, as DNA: TGTGCCACCAGCAGAGTTGACGCAGGATACGAGCAGTACTTC. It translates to CATSRVDAGYEQYF.

The CDR3 coding sequence is TGTGCCAGCAGTGAAGGAGCGGGGCGACTCTCCTACAATGAGCAGTTCTTC. It specifies CASSEGAGRLSYNEQFF. This chain uses TRBV2 with TRBJ2-1; TRBD2 agrees at 7 bases. The CDR3 has 17 amino acids. Per the germline V gene, CDR1 is SNHLY and CDR2 is FYNNEI. The junction had 6 bases not matched to a gene; V was cut back by 1 base and J by 0 bases. Together with reference TRBV2 and TRBJ2-1, the CDR3 gives the full variable domain: EPEVTQTPSHQVTQMGQEVILRCVPISNHLYFYWYRQILGQKVEFLVSFYNNEISEKSEIFDDQFSVERPDGSNFTLKIRSTKLEDSAMYFCASSEGAGRLSYNEQFFGPGTRLTVL.

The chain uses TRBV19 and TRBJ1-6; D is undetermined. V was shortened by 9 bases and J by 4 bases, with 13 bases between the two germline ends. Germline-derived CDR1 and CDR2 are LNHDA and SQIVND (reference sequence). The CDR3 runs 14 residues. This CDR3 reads CARKKICYNSPLHF. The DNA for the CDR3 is TGTGCCAGAAAAAAGATCTGTTATAATTCACCCCTCCACTTT.

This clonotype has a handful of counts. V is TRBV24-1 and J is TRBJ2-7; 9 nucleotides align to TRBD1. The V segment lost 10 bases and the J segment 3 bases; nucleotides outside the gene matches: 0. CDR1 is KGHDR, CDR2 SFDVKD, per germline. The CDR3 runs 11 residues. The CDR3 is CATGQGYEQYF. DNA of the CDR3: TGTGCCACGGGACAGGGCTACGAGCAGTACTTC.

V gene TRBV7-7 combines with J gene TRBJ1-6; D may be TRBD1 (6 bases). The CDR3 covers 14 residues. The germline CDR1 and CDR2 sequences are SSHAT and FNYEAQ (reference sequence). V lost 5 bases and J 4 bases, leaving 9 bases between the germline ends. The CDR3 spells CASSQGQYNSPLHF. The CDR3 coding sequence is TGTGCCAGCAGCCAAGGACAGTATAATTCACCCCTCCACTTT.

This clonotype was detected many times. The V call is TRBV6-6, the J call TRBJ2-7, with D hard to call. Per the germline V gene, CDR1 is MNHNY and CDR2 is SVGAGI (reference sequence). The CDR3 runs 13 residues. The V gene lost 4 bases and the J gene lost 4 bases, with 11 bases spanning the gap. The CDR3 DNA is TGTGCCAGCAGTTCCGGGCTGAATTACGAGCAGTACTTC. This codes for CASSSGLNYEQYF.

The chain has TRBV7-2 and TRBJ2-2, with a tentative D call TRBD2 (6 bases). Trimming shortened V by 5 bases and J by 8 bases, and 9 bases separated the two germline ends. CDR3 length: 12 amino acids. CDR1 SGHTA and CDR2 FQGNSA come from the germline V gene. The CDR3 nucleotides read TGTGCCAGCAGCGCGGGACCAGGGGAGCTGTTTTTT. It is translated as CASSAGPGELFF.

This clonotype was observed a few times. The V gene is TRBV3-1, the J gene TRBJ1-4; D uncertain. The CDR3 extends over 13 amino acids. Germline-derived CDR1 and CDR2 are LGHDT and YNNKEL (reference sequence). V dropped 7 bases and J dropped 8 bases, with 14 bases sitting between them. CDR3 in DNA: TGTGCCAGCAAGGACTTCGCCAAGGAAAAACTGTTTTTT. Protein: CASKDFAKEKLFF. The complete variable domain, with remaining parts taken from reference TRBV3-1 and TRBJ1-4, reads DTAVSQTPKYLVTQMGNDKSIKCEQNLGHDTMYWYKQDSKKFLKIMFSYNNKELIINETVPNRFSPKSPDKAHLNLHINSLELGDSAVYFCASKDFAKEKLFFGSGTQLSVL.